This TCR beta chain emerged from a study of T cell repertoires in cytomegalovirus infection. Germline CDR1 and CDR2: KGHSH and LQKENI. V lost 0 bases, J lost 1 base, and 0 bases stayed unmatched. This CDR3 has 14 amino acids. Via MiXCR, TCRdb re-called the reads, giving one row per CDR3 protein. The sample has approximately 320,000 distinct CDR3 sequences, around 9.5% seen once. The sequence was collected from a human donor in good health (CMV status not recorded). Some clones in this sample may be carry-over from other donors' samples. Sequencing used PBMCs. The V gene is TRBV18, the J gene TRBJ2-7; TRBD1 aligns across 7 bases. CDR3 region: CASSPPTGSYEQYF. The CDR3 bases are TGTGCCAGCTCACCACCGACAGGGTCCTACGAGCAGTACTTC.